Presented here are 6 T cell receptor beta chains from one specimen sequenced in a study of shared clonotypes between healthy human individuals. Clones were sequenced by immunoSEQ multiplex PCR, and TCRdb holds only the in-frame ones, with some missing. The table records roughly 450,000 clones, 60% to 85% of them present only once. The sequenced material came from PBMCs. The receptor set was obtained from a woman aged 35 to 49 in good health. Some clones in this sample may be carry-over from other donors' samples.

The chain carries TRBV29-1 and TRBJ2-5, with a weak D call TRBD2 (7 bases). Germline loops: CDR1 SQVTM, CDR2 ANQGSEA. The ends were cut back, 1 base at V and 11 bases at J, with 11 bases in the middle. CDR3 length equals 11 residues. The DNA of the CDR3 is TGCAGCGTTGAAGTAGGGGGGGCGCAGTACTTC. Translating gives CSVEVGGAQYF.

This clone was seen more than once but under ten times. The gene calls are TRBV4-3 and TRBJ1-3, with no clear D. V was pared by 0 bases and J by 4 bases, with 10 bases between. This CDR3 is 15 amino acids long. CDR1 is LGHNA, CDR2 YSLEER, per germline. Here the CDR3 DNA reads TGCGCCAGCAGCCAAGACTGGGAGGCGGGAAACACCATATATTTT. As protein: CASSQDWEAGNTIYF.

The rearrangement uses TRBV19 and TRBJ2-1, with TRBD2 identical over 8 bases. CDR1 and CDR2 from the germline V gene are LNHDA and SQIVND (reference sequence). The V and J ends lost 11 bases and 9 bases, in that order; junction bases with no gene match: 12. This CDR3 is built from 13 residues. The CDR3, as DNA: TGTGCCTCCGCCGGACTAGCCAGGTTTGAGCAGTTCTTC. It is translated as CASAGLARFEQFF.

This clone was detected a few times. This chain uses TRBV6-5 with TRBJ2-5; tentatively, D is TRBD1 or TRBD2 (6 bases each). The J call may be in error: the DNA end matches TRBJ2-7 better. The CDR3 runs to 14 residues. From germline, CDR1 is MNHEY and CDR2 SVGAGI. The CDR3: CASSYSQGTYEQYF. CDR3 DNA: TGTGCCAGCAGTTACTCGCAGGGGACTTACGAGCAGTACTTC.

The V gene is TRBV7-9, the J gene TRBJ2-7, with a weak D call TRBD2 (7 bases). The germline V gene encodes CDR1 SEHNR and CDR2 FQNEAQ (reference sequence). The V gene lost 1 base and the J gene lost 6 bases, with 19 bases spanning the gap. This CDR3 has 16 amino acids. The CDR3 sequence: CASSLGGGLAVREQYF. The CDR3 coding sequence is TGTGCCAGCAGCTTAGGGGGGGGCTTGGCGGTACGCGAGCAGTACTTC.

The chain uses TRBV7-9 and TRBJ2-1; a weak D match, TRBD2 (5 bases). Germline lookup yields CDR1 SEHNR and CDR2 FQNEAQ (reference sequence). V was trimmed by 5 bases and J by 6 bases, leaving 14 bases between them. The CDR3 sequence is 14 residues long. Here the CDR3 DNA reads TGTGCCAGCAGCGCCGCCCTTGCGGGCAATGAGCAGTTCTTC. This encodes CASSAALAGNEQFF.